A single sample gave rise to the 25 T cell receptor beta chains below, sequenced in a study of beta chain features in type 1 diabetes. Antigens for these TCRs are unknown. Regarding the study as a whole: Moderate yet significant TCRB CDR3 shortening was seen in Type 1 diabetes patients in all four CD4+ subsets.

All of the isolated RNA was reverse transcribed, so expressed TCRB transcripts were sequenced. Assay used: immunoSEQ multiplex PCR; TCRdb lists only in-frame clones, some missing. Among approximately 41,000 clones listed, around 63% were seen once. The source material was Tregs from blood. The receptors stem from a man between 25 and 39 years old with type 1 diabetes. Some clones in this sample may be carry-over from other donors' samples.

Only one count was recorded for this clone. This chain links TRBV28 with TRBJ2-5; 8 bases align to TRBD1. The J call may be wrong; the DNA end is better matched by TRBJ2-7. Looked up from germline, CDR1 is MDHEN and CDR2 is SYDVKM. The CDR3 consists of 13 residues. The CDR3 region has the DNA TGTGCCAGCAGTTCGACAGGGGTGTACGAGCAGTACTTC. Residues: CASSSTGVYEQYF.

This chain joins TRBV9 and TRBJ2-3; TRBD2 matches 9 bases. CDR3 length equals 17 residues. V gave up 3 bases and J gave up 2 bases; unmatched junction bases: 10. The germline V gene encodes CDR1 SGDLS and CDR2 YYNGEE. CDR3 in amino acids: CASSEGLAGDYTDTQYF. CDR3 bases: TGTGCCAGCAGCGAGGGGTTAGCGGGGGACTACACAGATACGCAGTATTTT.

The chain links TRBV4-3 to TRBJ2-1, with D maybe TRBD2 (6 bases). This CDR3 region has 14 residues. Germline lookup yields CDR1 LGHNA and CDR2 YSLEER. V lost 3 bases and J 8 bases, leaving 14 bases between the germline ends. CDR3 region: CASSHGRLDDEQFF. In DNA form, the CDR3 reads TGCGCCAGCAGCCATGGCAGACTAGATGATGAGCAGTTCTTC.

The chain couples TRBV5-8 to TRBJ2-5, with a possible D match to TRBD1 (6 bases). Germline V gene data show CDR1 as SGHTS and CDR2 as YDEGEE. The length of the CDR3 is 15 residues. V gave up 4 bases and J gave up 6 bases, with 19 bases separating them. The CDR3 sequence is CASSLGDLGAQTQYF. The CDR3 region has the DNA TGTGCCAGCAGCCTAGGGGACCTGGGGGCACAGACCCAGTACTTC.

This clone has more than one count but fewer than ten. The chain links TRBV9 to TRBJ1-1, with D tentatively TRBD1 (5 bases). Germline values: CDR1 SGDLS, CDR2 YYNGEE. V dropped 4 bases and J dropped 0 bases, with 13 bases sitting between them. This CDR3 has 15 residues. CDR3 loop: CASSPRQDMNTEAFF. The CDR3 DNA sequence: TGTGCCAGCAGCCCCCGCCAGGACATGAACACTGAAGCTTTCTTT.

In this sample, this clone turned up once. The chain employs TRBV7-9 and TRBJ1-2; the D is unclear. The germline CDR1 and CDR2 sequences are SEHNR and FQNEAQ (reference sequence). The germline V and J ends were trimmed by 3 bases and 3 bases, with 14 bases remaining between them. The CDR3 contains 15 residues. CDR3 DNA: TGTGCCAGCAGCTTCCCCGGCACCCGGGACTATGGCTACACCTTC. Its protein is CASSFPGTRDYGYTF. Variable domain in full (rest from reference TRBV7-9 and TRBJ1-2): DTGVSQNPRHKITKRGQNVTFRCDPISEHNRLYWYRQTLGQGPEFLTYFQNEAQLEKSRLLSDRFSAERPKGSFSTLEIQRTEQGDSAMYLCASSFPGTRDYGYTFGSGTRLTVV.

The chain is built from TRBV21-1 and TRBJ2-5; TRBD1, the D gene given by the table, was not confirmed from the DNA. TRBV21-1 is a recognized pseudogene. The CDR3 has 16 amino acids. The CDR3, as DNA: TGTGCCAGCAGCCGACCAGGGGGCTGGTACCAAGAGACCCAGTACTTC. Translation: CASSRPGGWYQETQYF.

This chain uses TRBV11-3 with TRBJ2-2; 7 nucleotides match TRBD2. The V gene's germline CDR1 is SGHNT and CDR2 YENEEA. After removal of 4 bases from V and 2 bases from J, the junction contained 1 base not matched to a gene. CDR3 length: 14 residues. CDR3 sequence (DNA): TGTGCCAGCAGCTCGGGGGGAAACACCGGGGAGCTGTTTTTT. It specifies CASSSGGNTGELFF.

This clone was counted between two and nine times. V is TRBV5-1 and J is TRBJ2-4; 10 nucleotides agree with TRBD2. The CDR3 extends over 15 amino acids. CDR1 is SGHRS and CDR2 is YFSETQ in the germline V gene. The junction had 6 bases not matched to a gene; V was cut back by 4 bases and J by 5 bases. The CDR3 DNA reads as TGCGCCAGCAGCGTATTAGCGGGGGGCGAAAACATTCAGTACTTC. Amino acid sequence: CASSVLAGGENIQYF.

This clone was detected a few times. V usage is TRBV10-2 and J usage is TRBJ1-2, with no clear D. Germline values: CDR1 WSHSY, CDR2 SAAADI. Deletions cut 3 bases from V and 2 bases from J, with 10 bases between. This CDR3 comprises 14 residues. The CDR3 DNA is TGCGCCAGCAGTGATCACAGCTCCAACTATGGCTACACCTTC. It specifies CASSDHSSNYGYTF.

The chain combines TRBV19 with TRBJ1-5; 7 positions match TRBD1. Germline assignment: CDR1 LNHDA and CDR2 SQIVND (reference sequence). V lost 7 bases to trimming and J lost 6 bases; unmatched junction nucleotides: 12. The CDR3 contains 15 residues. The CDR3 loop reads CASTSGGTVPQPQHF. The CDR3 DNA reads TGTGCCAGTACCTCGGGAGGGACAGTTCCTCAGCCCCAGCATTTT.

V usage is TRBV7-3 and J usage is TRBJ2-2; a possible D gene is TRBD1 (5 bases). V shed 2 bases and J shed 2 bases, with 6 bases lying between them. The CDR3 loop spans 14 amino acids. Germline CDR1 is SGHTA and CDR2 is FQGTGA. CDR3 residues: CASSLGANTGELFF. Written as DNA, the CDR3 is TGTGCCAGCAGCTTAGGGGCAAACACCGGGGAGCTGTTTTTT. The full variable domain, its missing parts supplied by reference TRBV7-3 and TRBJ2-2, is GAGVSQTPSNKVTEKGKYVELRCDPISGHTALYWYRQSLGQGPEFLIYFQGTGAADDSGLPNDRFFAVRPEGSVSTLKIQRTERGDSAVYLCASSLGANTGELFFGEGSRLTVL.

The rearrangement joins TRBV18 to TRBJ2-5, with a weak D call TRBD1 (6 bases). This CDR3 has 16 amino acids. Trimming pared 4 bases from V and 4 bases from J, leaving 19 bases between. Per the germline V gene, CDR1 is KGHSH and CDR2 is LQKENI. CDR3 nucleotide sequence: TGTGCCAGCTCACTTATGATACAGGGAAACGGAGAGACCCAGTACTTC. Residues: CASSLMIQGNGETQYF. Full variable domain (rest looked up from reference TRBV18 and TRBJ2-5): NAGVMQNPRHLVRRRGQEARLRCSPMKGHSHVYWYRQLPEEGLKFMVYLQKENIIDESGMPKERFSAEFPKEGPSILRIQQVVRGDSAAYFCASSLMIQGNGETQYFGPGTRLLVL.

J is TRBJ2-2 and V is TRBV7-2; maybe TRBD1 (6 bases). Germline V lookup: CDR1 SGHTA, CDR2 FQGNSA. The V end was cut by 5 bases, the J end by 2 bases, with 15 bases between. The CDR3 contains 16 residues. The CDR3 spells CASSALQGTNTGELFF. The CDR3 bases are TGTGCCAGCAGCGCGTTACAGGGTACTAACACCGGGGAGCTGTTTTTT. The whole variable domain, filled in from reference TRBV7-2 and TRBJ2-2, reads GAGVSQSPSNKVTEKGKDVELRCDPISGHTALYWYRQSLGQGLEFLIYFQGNSAPDKSGLPSDRFSAERTGGSVSTLTIQRTQQEDSAVYLCASSALQGTNTGELFFGEGSRLTVL.

The rearrangement joins TRBV6-5 to TRBJ2-2; a possible D gene is TRBD2 (6 bases). CDR1 is MNHEY and CDR2 is SVGAGI in the germline V gene. Trimming took off 5 bases at V and 10 bases at J, with 17 bases between the two ends. CDR3 length equals 14 residues. The CDR3 sequence: CASSRLPGELELFF. The DNA for the CDR3 is TGTGCCAGCAGTCGACTACCGGGAGAGTTGGAGCTGTTTTTT.

The rearrangement joins TRBV7-2 to TRBJ2-5, with 9 nucleotides matching TRBD2. The CDR3 covers 15 residues. The V segment lost 3 bases and the J segment 5 bases; nucleotides outside the gene matches: 7. Germline V gene sequence: CDR1 SGHTA, CDR2 FQGNSA. In DNA, the CDR3 is TGTGCCAGCAGCTTTAGCGGGGGTAGTTGGGAGACCCAGTACTTC. It encodes CASSFSGGSWETQYF.

The rearrangement joins TRBV7-2 to TRBJ2-1; a weak D match, TRBD1 (6 bases). The ends were cut back, 2 bases at V and 6 bases at J, with 14 bases in the middle. Germline V gene lookup returns CDR1 SGHTA and CDR2 FQGNSA. The CDR3 is made up of 15 amino acids. In DNA, the CDR3 is TGTGCCAGCAGCTTAAACCGACAGGCCCGCAATGAGCAGTTCTTC. It translates to CASSLNRQARNEQFF.

The rearrangement uses TRBV28 and TRBJ1-6; D is possibly TRBD1 (5 bases). Germline CDR1 reads MDHEN; CDR2 reads SYDVKM. V shed 3 bases and J shed 10 bases, with 16 bases lying between them. The CDR3 has 15 amino acids. The CDR3 DNA follows: TGTGCCAGCAGTTTGGGGGGTACCTCTGGGTCACCCCTCCACTTT. Residues: CASSLGGTSGSPLHF.

The chain couples TRBV30 to TRBJ2-1; tentatively, D is TRBD1 (6 bases). Germline lookup yields CDR1 GTSNPN and CDR2 SVGIG (reference sequence). Between the trimmed V and J ends, which lost 0 bases and 6 bases, there was a span of 21 bases. The CDR3 sequence is 17 residues long. For the CDR3, the DNA is TGTGCCTGGAGTGTACCACCCTGGGGGCAGATTTCCAATGAGCAGTTCTTC. It translates to CAWSVPPWGQISNEQFF.

This clone was seen a single time. The chain employs TRBV7-9 and TRBJ2-5, with TRBD1 identical over 7 bases. Germline V CDR1 and CDR2: SEHNR, FQNEAQ (reference sequence). The CDR3 extends over 15 amino acids. The V segment lost 4 bases and the J segment 1 base; nucleotides outside the gene matches: 6. The CDR3 nucleotides read TGTGCCAGCAGCTCGGACAGGACGACCCAAGAGACCCAGTACTTC. Translation gives CASSSDRTTQETQYF.

The chain joins TRBV2 to TRBJ2-1; maybe TRBD1 (6 bases). Trimming removed 4 bases at V and 6 bases at J, with 16 bases between. The CDR3 is made up of 15 amino acids. Germline V gene lookup returns CDR1 SNHLY and CDR2 FYNNEI. The CDR3 protein is CASSVQGRYGNEQFF. The CDR3 DNA reads as TGTGCCAGCAGTGTTCAGGGGCGGTATGGCAATGAGCAGTTCTTC.

The V gene is TRBV19, the J gene TRBJ1-2, with a weak D call TRBD1 (6 bases). Per germline, CDR1 LNHDA and CDR2 SQIVND (reference sequence). Deletions cut 4 bases from V and 3 bases from J, with 12 bases between. This CDR3 is 14 amino acids long. The CDR3 reads CASSSRGKDYGYTF. The CDR3 coding sequence is TGTGCCAGTAGTAGCAGGGGAAAGGACTATGGCTACACCTTC.

J is TRBJ2-7 and V is TRBV9; TRBD2 might be the D (7 bases). The CDR3 extends over 13 amino acids. The germline V and J ends were trimmed by 0 bases and 9 bases, with 13 bases remaining between them. CDR1 SGDLS and CDR2 YYNGEE come from the germline V gene. The CDR3 region is CASSVVEGGWQYF. For the CDR3, the DNA is TGTGCCAGCAGCGTAGTTGAGGGGGGGTGGCAGTACTTC.

J is TRBJ1-5 and V is TRBV19; 8 nucleotides align to TRBD1. Germline values: CDR1 LNHDA, CDR2 SQIVND (reference sequence). The CDR3 runs 15 residues. Trimming removed 5 bases from V and 5 bases from J; junction bases left unmatched: 8. This CDR3 reads CASSGDRGAYQPQHF. In DNA form, the CDR3 reads TGTGCCAGTAGTGGAGACAGGGGCGCGTATCAGCCCCAGCATTTT.

The chain joins TRBV4-3 to TRBJ1-4; D unresolved. V was trimmed by 0 bases and J by 6 bases, leaving 11 bases between them. The CDR3 sequence is 15 residues long. Germline CDR1 is LGHNA and CDR2 is YSLEER. CDR3 nucleotides: TGCGCCAGCAGCCAAGATGTCAATGCGTATGAAAAACTGTTTTTT. Translating gives CASSQDVNAYEKLFF.